This T cell receptor beta chain was retrieved from a study of blood T cell repertoires in COVID-19. This CDR3 spans 17 amino acids. V was clipped by 0 bases and J by 5 bases; unmatched bases: 10. Germline V lookup: CDR1 MNHEY, CDR2 SMNVEV (reference sequence). The repertoire was sequenced with immunoSEQ multiplex PCR; TCRdb's copy has only in-frame clones and lacks some. Among some 210,000 clones listed, approximately 80% were seen once. The sequenced material came from PBMCs or T cells enriched from blood (not recorded which). The receptor was isolated from a man aged 40-50 years who had recovered from COVID-19. The chain uses TRBV27 and TRBJ1-1; 9 bases are shared with TRBD1. This CDR3 is CASSLSTLNRGPTEAFF. In nucleotides, the CDR3 is TGTGCCAGCAGTTTATCGACCCTTAACAGGGGGCCGACTGAAGCTTTCTTT.